This entry concerns a single TCR beta chain. The source of the sample is a study of blood T cell repertoires in COVID-19. The data were produced by immunoSEQ multiplex PCR, yet TCRdb's version contains in-frame clones alone and is incomplete. The sample lists about 330,000 clones, roughly 85% occurring once. V was pared by 0 bases and J by 6 bases, with 12 bases between. The CDR3 sequence is 15 residues long. The germline V gene has CDR1 SGHNT and CDR2 YYREEE (reference sequence). This sequence originates from a human donor in a cohort sampled during active COVID-19. Source material: peripheral blood. The rearrangement uses TRBV5-4 and TRBJ2-2; possible D gene TRBD1, 6 bases. The CDR3 DNA is TGTGCCAGCAGCTTGGCCGCAGGGGCCGCCGGGGAGCTGTTTTTT. This encodes CASSLAAGAAGELFF.